This is a list of T cell receptor beta chains from one sample in a study of identical twins. TCRdb reprocessed the 5' RACE reads with MiXCR, giving one entry per CDR3 protein. Of around 1.7 million distinct CDR3 sequences listed, around 33% are singletons. The sample was cord blood. The receptors here all came from a newborn girl in good health. Each CDR3 is given with its conserved first and last residue. Each record gives: clone size, D gene, CDR3 length, V gene, J gene, CDR3 protein, CDR3 DNA. A D gene is named only where the DNA matches it firmly. Some rows have no size entry. The others give once, few or many, or a class for an expanded clone.

>-|TRBD2|18|TRBV9|TRBJ2-1
CASSVTLAGGPPGNEQFF
TGTGCCAGCAGCGTAACACTAGCGGGGGGGCCTCCAGGGAATGAGCAGTTCTTC
>-|-|12|TRBV28|TRBJ1-1
CASSSNLKEAFF
TGTGCCAGCAGTTCGAATCTGAAGGAGGCTTTCTTT
>few|TRBD2|15|TRBV2|TRBJ2-1
CASTATSGRANEQFF
TGTGCCAGCACCGCGACTAGCGGGAGGGCCAATGAGCAGTTCTTC
>-|TRBD2|16|TRBV4-2|TRBJ2-1
CASSPDLAGVVNEQFF
TGTGCCAGCAGCCCGGACCTAGCGGGAGTCGTCAATGAGCAGTTCTTC
>-|-|17|TRBV6-1|TRBJ1-4
CASSERGGIATNEKLFF
TGTGCCAGCAGTGAAAGGGGTGGGATTGCAACTAATGAAAAACTGTTTTTT
>many|-|14|TRBV7-2|TRBJ1-4
CASSLGVTNEKLFF
TGTGCCAGCAGCTTAGGGGTGACAAATGAAAAACTGTTTTTT
>-|-|14|TRBV28|TRBJ2-1
CASIGESSYNEQFF
TGTGCCAGCATAGGTGAGAGCTCCTACAATGAGCAGTTCTTC
>-|TRBD2|17|TRBV7-2|TRBJ2-3
CASSLATSGRATDTQYF
TGTGCCAGCAGCTTAGCGACTAGCGGGAGGGCCACAGATACGCAGTATTTT
>-|-|22|TRBV21-1|TRBJ2-6
CASSKERRTWDSSISGANVLTF
TGTGCCAGCAGCAAAGAGAGAAGGACTTGGGACAGCTCAATCTCTGGGGCCAACGTCCTGACTTTC
>-|-|12|TRBV4-2|TRBJ2-5
CASSQARDEQYF
TGTGCCAGCAGCCAAGCGAGGGATGAGCAGTACTTC
>few|TRBD2|13|TRBV20-1|TRBJ2-1
CSALSGHYNEQFF
TGCAGTGCTCTTAGCGGGCACTACAATGAGCAGTTCTTC
>few|TRBD1|13|TRBV2|TRBJ1-2
CASSGTGYDGYTF
TGTGCCAGCAGCGGGACAGGTTATGATGGCTACACCTTC
>few|-|16|TRBV4-1|TRBJ2-5
CASSQDYRGLLETQYF
TGCGCCAGCAGCCAAGATTATAGGGGACTGTTAGAGACCCAGTACTTC
>many|TRBD1|15|TRBV28|TRBJ2-7
CASSPSGTGDYEQYF
TGTGCCAGCAGTCCCTCCGGGACAGGGGACTACGAGCAGTACTTC
>few|TRBD2|16|TRBV20-1|TRBJ2-7
CSAMSPGLAGGREQYF
TGCAGTGCGATGTCGCCGGGACTAGCGGGGGGGCGCGAGCAGTACTTC
>-|TRBD1|14|TRBV15|TRBJ1-4
CATSRTGGFEKLFF
TGTGCCACCAGCAGGACAGGGGGTTTTGAAAAACTGTTTTTT
>few|-|13|TRBV27|TRBJ2-7
CASGLAYSYEQYF
TGTGCCAGCGGGTTAGCGTACTCCTACGAGCAGTACTTC
>few|TRBD1|15|TRBV7-8|TRBJ1-2
CASSSARQGGYGYTF
TGTGCCAGCAGCTCCGCCCGACAGGGTGGCTATGGCTACACCTTC